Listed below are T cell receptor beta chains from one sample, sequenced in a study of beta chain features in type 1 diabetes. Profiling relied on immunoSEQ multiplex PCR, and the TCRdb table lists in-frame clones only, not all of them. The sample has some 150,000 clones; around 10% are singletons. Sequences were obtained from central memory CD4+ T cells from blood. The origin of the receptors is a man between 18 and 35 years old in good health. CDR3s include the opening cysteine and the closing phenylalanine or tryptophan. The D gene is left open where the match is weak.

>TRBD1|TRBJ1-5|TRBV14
CASSGQGSNQPQHF
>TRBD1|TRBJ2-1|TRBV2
CASSLDRAVNEQFF
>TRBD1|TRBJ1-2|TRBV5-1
CASSLGDRGGGYTF
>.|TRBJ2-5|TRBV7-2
CASSLELQETQYF
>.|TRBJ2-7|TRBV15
CATSSRQGSYEQYF
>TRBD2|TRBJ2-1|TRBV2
CASSGTRGYNEQFF
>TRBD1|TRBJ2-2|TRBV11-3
CASSRFGQGYTGELFF
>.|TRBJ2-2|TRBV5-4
CASSFTITPGELFF
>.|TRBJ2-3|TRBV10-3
CAISESRDTTDTQYF
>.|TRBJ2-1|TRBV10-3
CAISAGQREQFF
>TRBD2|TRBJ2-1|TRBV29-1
CSVGSNRVPSSGRAANEQFF
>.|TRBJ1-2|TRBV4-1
CASSPREDYGYTF
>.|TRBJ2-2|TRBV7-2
CASSFYSGELFF